Listed below are T cell receptor beta chains from one sample, sequenced in a study of blood T cell repertoires in COVID-19. Data came from immunoSEQ multiplex PCR; TCRdb stores just in-frame clones and leaves some out. The table shows 150,000 or so clones, with more than 65% occurring only once. The sequenced sample was peripheral blood. These receptors were collected from a woman aged 60-75 years with acute or convalescent COVID-19. CDR3s include the opening cysteine and the closing phenylalanine or tryptophan.

TRBV5-3,TRBJ2-6,CARRPSAGVCGANVLTF
TRBV5-6,TRBJ1-1,CASSLGSFSVLNTEAFF
TRBV2,TRBJ1-5,CASSEAPVPQHF
TRBV2,TRBJ1-2,CASNYRGGGFGGYTF
TRBV10-3,TRBJ1-6,CATATLSTPGSPLHF
TRBV28,TRBJ1-6,CASSTQGGGNSPLHF
TRBV7-9,TRBJ2-1,CASSLTSGGTYNEQFF
TRBV3-1/TRBV3-2,TRBJ2-7,CASSRTGLAGTYEQYF
TRBV30,TRBJ2-1,CAWTRANADEQFF
TRBV11-2,TRBJ1-2,CASTLSGGGQDGYTF
TRBV7-3,TRBJ2-1,CASSPGTSGREFF
TRBV11-2,TRBJ2-5,CASSSTSQETQYF
TRBV18,TRBJ1-1,CASSPGRETEAFF
TRBV19,TRBJ1-5,CASRNDRASNQPQHF
TRBV3-1/TRBV3-2,TRBJ1-2,CASSPQGIYGYTF
TRBV2,TRBJ1-1,CASSGGQIMNTEAFF
TRBV28,TRBJ2-1,CASSLPTSGSTDEQFF
TRBV18,TRBJ2-5,CASSPDSGEETQYF
TRBV5-1,TRBJ1-2,CASSLGTGYGYTF
TRBV24-1,TRBJ2-1,CATAVAGAYNEQFF
TRBV24-1,TRBJ2-1,CATSDLPSSEEVYNEQFF
TRBV5-1,TRBJ2-4,CASSLESPLAKNIQYF
TRBV3-1/TRBV3-2,TRBJ2-2,CASSSQGSGELFF
TRBV15,TRBJ1-2,CATSHRDRVGGYTF
TRBV3-1/TRBV3-2,TRBJ2-1,CATGVYEQFF
TRBV2,TRBJ2-7,CASRRQGLYEQYF
TRBV5-1,TRBJ1-1,CASSLGTGGNTEAFF
TRBV12-5,TRBJ1-6,CASGLAPTGNSPLHF
TRBV10-1,TRBJ2-1,CASGRTQSNEQFF
TRBV19,TRBJ1-1,CASSRTGGMNTEAFF
TRBV2,TRBJ2-7,CASTVDNYEQYF
TRBV5-1,TRBJ2-5,CASSADAGETQYF
TRBV24-1,TRBJ1-1,CATSDGNWGAFF
TRBV9,TRBJ1-4,CASSVSTGDEKLFF
TRBV3-1/TRBV3-2,TRBJ2-7,CASSLTSGREQYF
TRBV9,TRBJ2-1,CASTPTSGQYNEQFF
TRBV5-4,TRBJ1-1,CASSFQGAETEAFF
TRBV19,TRBJ1-4,CASRRGLLGEKLFF
TRBV19,TRBJ2-5,CASSSGGLIGRKETQYF
TRBV15,TRBJ1-2,CATSRDAVTNYGYTF
TRBV6-4,TRBJ2-7,CASNRRAGGNEQYF
TRBV18,TRBJ2-1,CASSPVDNPYNEQFF
TRBV28,TRBJ2-3,CASSLSRSTDTQYF
TRBV11-1,TRBJ1-5,CASARGGGGSEPQHF
TRBV9,TRBJ2-1,CASSVYSQTYNEQFF
TRBV6-1,TRBJ1-2,CASSDRERANYGYTF
TRBV5-1,TRBJ1-1,CASSSEGTEAFF
TRBV19,TRBJ2-2,CASNPTWLGAKELFF
TRBV3-1/TRBV3-2,TRBJ2-5,CASSQDLAGWVETQYF
TRBV5-8,TRBJ2-7,CASSLAQGSAEQYF
TRBV10-3,TRBJ1-4,CAITPGVRGEKLFF
TRBV6-1,TRBJ1-3,CASSERDNGNTIYF
TRBV11-2,TRBJ2-7,CASSLSGLGSYEQYF
TRBV15,TRBJ2-7,CATSVDRRSSYEQYF
TRBV12-3/TRBV12-4,TRBJ1-6,CASSDRGPSPLHF
TRBV19,TRBJ2-3,CASSNLVDTQYF
TRBV20-1,TRBJ2-1,CSASWAGRNEQFF
TRBV5-5,TRBJ2-7,CASSPDRGLSSYEQYF
TRBV6-5,TRBJ2-1,CASSGTGGNEQFF
TRBV24-1,TRBJ1-1,CATSGRFTEAFF